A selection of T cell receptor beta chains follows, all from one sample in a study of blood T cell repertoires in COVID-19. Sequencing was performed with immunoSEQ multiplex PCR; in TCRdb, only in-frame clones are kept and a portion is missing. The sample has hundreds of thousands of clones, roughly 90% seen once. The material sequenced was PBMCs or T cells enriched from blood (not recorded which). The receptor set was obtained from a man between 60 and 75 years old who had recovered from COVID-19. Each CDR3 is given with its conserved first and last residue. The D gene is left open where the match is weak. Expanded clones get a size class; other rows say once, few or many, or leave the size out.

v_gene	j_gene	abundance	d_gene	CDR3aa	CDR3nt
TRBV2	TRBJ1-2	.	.	CASRMGRDYTF	TGTGCCAGCAGGATGGGTCGGGACTACACCTTC
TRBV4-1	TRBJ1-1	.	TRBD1	CASSQPTGRNTEAFF	TGCGCCAGCAGCCAACCGACAGGGAGGAACACTGAAGCTTTCTTT
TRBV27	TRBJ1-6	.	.	CASSLAGSYNSPLHF	TGTGCCAGCTCCCTGGCGGGCTCCTATAATTCACCCCTCCACTTT
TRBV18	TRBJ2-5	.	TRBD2	CASSPQGGGQETQYF	TGTGCCAGCTCACCCCAGGGCGGGGGACAAGAGACCCAGTACTTC
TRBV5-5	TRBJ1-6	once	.	CASSFGGSYNSPLHF	TGTGCCAGCAGCTTCGGGGGCTCCTATAATTCACCCCTCCACTTT
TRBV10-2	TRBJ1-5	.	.	CASMSSGGNQPQHF	TGCGCCAGCATGTCTTCGGGAGGCAATCAGCCCCAGCATTTT
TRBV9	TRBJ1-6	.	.	CASSVGGDYNSPLHF	TGTGCCAGCAGCGTAGGGGGGGACTATAATTCACCCCTCCACTTT
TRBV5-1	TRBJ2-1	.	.	CASSFGGVDGNEQFF	TGCGCCAGCAGCTTCGGGGGTGTGGATGGCAATGAGCAGTTCTTC
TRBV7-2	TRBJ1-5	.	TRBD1	CASSWAGTGNQPQHF	TGTGCCAGCAGCTGGGCCGGGACAGGCAATCAGCCCCAGCATTTT
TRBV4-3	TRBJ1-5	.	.	CASSQDMGLRNQPQHF	TGCGCCAGCAGCCAAGATATGGGGCTGCGCAATCAGCCCCAGCATTTT
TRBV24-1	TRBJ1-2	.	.	CATSSGSNYGYTF	TGTGCCACCAGCTCGGGGTCTAACTATGGCTACACCTTC
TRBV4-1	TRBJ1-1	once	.	CASSHQQDMNTEAFF	TGCGCCAGCAGCCACCAACAAGACATGAACACTGAAGCTTTCTTT
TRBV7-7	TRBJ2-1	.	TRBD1	CASSLAGQGLNEQFF	TGTGCTAGCAGCTTAGCGGGACAGGGGCTCAATGAGCAGTTCTTC
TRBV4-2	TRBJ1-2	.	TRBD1	CASSQPGQQVYGYTF	TGTGCCAGCAGCCAGCCGGGACAGCAGGTCTATGGCTACACCTTC
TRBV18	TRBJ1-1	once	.	CASAFEVNTEAFF	TGTGCCAGCGCCTTTGAGGTGAACACTGAAGCTTTCTTT
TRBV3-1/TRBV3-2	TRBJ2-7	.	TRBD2	CASRASGRPIYEQYF	TGTGCCAGCCGGGCAAGCGGGAGGCCCATCTACGAGCAGTACTTC
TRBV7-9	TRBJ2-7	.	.	CASSFVGTSSHEQYF	TGTGCCAGCAGCTTCGTCGGGACTTCTTCCCACGAGCAGTACTTC
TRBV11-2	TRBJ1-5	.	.	CASSTGLGQPQHF	TGTGCCAGCAGCACAGGGTTGGGACAGCCCCAGCATTTT
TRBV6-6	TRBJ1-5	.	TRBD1	CASSRQGLEPQHF	TGTGCCAGCAGTAGACAGGGTTTAGAGCCCCAGCATTTT
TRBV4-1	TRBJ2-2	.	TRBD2	CASSQSWTSGGATGELFF	TGCGCCAGCAGCCAGAGCTGGACTAGCGGGGGGGCGACCGGGGAGCTGTTTTTT
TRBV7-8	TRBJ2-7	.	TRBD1	CASSLMSGTGGYEQYF	TGTGCCAGCAGCTTGATGTCCGGGACAGGGGGCTACGAGCAGTACTTC
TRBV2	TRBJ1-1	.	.	CASSPGQSEAFF	TGTGCCAGCAGCCCCGGACAGAGTGAAGCTTTCTTT
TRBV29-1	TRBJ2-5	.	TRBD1	CSVNYGQVQETQYF	TGCAGCGTTAACTACGGACAGGTCCAAGAGACCCAGTACTTC
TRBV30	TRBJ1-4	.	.	CAWSVYVDEKLFF	TGTGCCTGGAGTGTATATGTCGATGAAAAACTGTTTTTT
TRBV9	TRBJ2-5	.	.	CASSVRGGEAQYF	TGTGCCAGCAGCGTAAGGGGCGGGGAGGCCCAGTACTTC
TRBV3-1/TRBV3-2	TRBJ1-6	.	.	CASSHNEYNSPLHF	TGTGCCAGCAGCCACAACGAGTATAATTCACCCCTCCACTTT
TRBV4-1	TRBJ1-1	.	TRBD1	CASSQEDRGRTEAFF	TGCGCCAGCAGCCAAGAAGACAGGGGTCGGACTGAAGCTTTCTTT
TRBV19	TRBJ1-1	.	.	CASSISSGRTGNTEAFF	TGTGCCAGTAGTATCAGTTCGGGTCGAACCGGGAACACTGAAGCTTTCTTT
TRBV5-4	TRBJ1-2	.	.	CASSLDFYGYTF	TGTGCCAGCAGCTTGGACTTCTATGGCTACACCTTC
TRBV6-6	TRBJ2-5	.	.	CASLFQETQYF	TGTGCCAGCCTTTTTCAAGAGACCCAGTACTTC
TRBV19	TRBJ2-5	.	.	CASRSGTETQYF	TGTGCCAGTAGAAGTGGCACCGAGACCCAGTACTTC
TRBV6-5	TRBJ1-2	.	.	CASSYEGRGGAGYTF	TGTGCCAGCAGTTACGAGGGCAGGGGTGGAGCAGGCTACACCTTC
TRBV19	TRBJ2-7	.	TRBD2	CASKGASGSYEQYF	TGTGCCAGTAAAGGGGCTAGCGGATCCTACGAGCAGTACTTC
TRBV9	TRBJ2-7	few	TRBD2	CASSKKGLVGHEQYF	TGTGCCAGCAGCAAAAAGGGACTAGTTGGCCACGAGCAGTACTTC
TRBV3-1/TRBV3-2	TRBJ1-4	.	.	CASSRNGGEKLFF	TGTGCCAGCAGCCGAAACGGCGGTGAAAAACTGTTTTTT
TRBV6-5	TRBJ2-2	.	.	CASSLTAGSTGELFF	TGTGCCAGCAGCTTGACCGCGGGAAGCACCGGGGAGCTGTTTTTT
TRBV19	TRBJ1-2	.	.	CASSGGYYGYTF	TGTGCCAGTAGTGGGGGGTACTATGGCTACACCTTC
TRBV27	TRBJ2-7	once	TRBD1	CASSLRTGAPPYEQYF	TGTGCCAGCAGTTTACGGACAGGGGCACCCCCTTACGAGCAGTACTTC
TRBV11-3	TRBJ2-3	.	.	CASSLGSAEGFTDTQYF	TGTGCCAGCAGCTTAGGCTCCGCGGAGGGATTCACAGATACGCAGTATTTT
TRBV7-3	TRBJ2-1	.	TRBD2	CASSLSATSGVHEQFF	TGTGCCAGCAGCTTATCTGCGACTAGCGGGGTCCATGAGCAGTTCTTC
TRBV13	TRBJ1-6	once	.	CASSLGKGDSPLHF	TGTGCCAGCAGCTTAGGAAAGGGAGATTCACCCCTCCACTTT
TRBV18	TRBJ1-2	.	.	CASSPLSQGGNYGYTF	TGTGCCAGCTCACCACTAAGCCAGGGAGGTAACTATGGCTACACCTTC
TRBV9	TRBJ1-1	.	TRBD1	CASSRTGTGLDTEAFF	TGTGCCAGCAGCCGAACCGGGACAGGGCTGGACACTGAAGCTTTCTTT
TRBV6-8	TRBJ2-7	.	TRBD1	CASSPSDRVEQYF	TGTGCCAGCAGTCCCTCCGACAGGGTCGAGCAGTACTTC
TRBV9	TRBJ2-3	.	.	CASSVVERTDTQYF	TGTGCCAGCAGCGTAGTGGAGCGCACAGATACGCAGTATTTT
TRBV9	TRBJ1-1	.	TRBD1	CASSGGTGGFTEAFF	TGTGCCAGCAGCGGCGGGACAGGGGGCTTCACTGAAGCTTTCTTT
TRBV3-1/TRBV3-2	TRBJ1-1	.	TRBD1	CASSRQGETEAFF	TGTGCCAGCAGCCGGCAGGGGGAGACTGAAGCTTTCTTT
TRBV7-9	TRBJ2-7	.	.	CASSLPPSYAEQYF	TGTGCCAGCAGCTTACCGCCTAGTTACGCCGAGCAGTACTTC
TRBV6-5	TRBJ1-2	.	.	CASLKAGYNYGYTF	TGTGCCAGCTTAAAGGCAGGGTATAACTATGGCTACACCTTC
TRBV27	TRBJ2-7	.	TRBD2	CASSPIPGIAGVNPYEQYF	TGTGCCAGCAGCCCAATCCCGGGTATAGCGGGAGTGAATCCCTACGAGCAGTACTTC